Below, 2 T cell receptor beta chains from the same sample are listed, as sequenced in a study of T cell repertoires in cytomegalovirus infection. TCRdb analysed the reads with MiXCR anew, one entry per CDR3 protein. The sample yields just under 300,000 distinct CDR3 sequences, 9.6% seen once. The sample consisted of PBMCs. Receptors were obtained from a human donor in good health (CMV status not recorded). Some clones in this sample may be carry-over from other donors' samples.

This clonotype has at least ten counts. The chain couples TRBV20-1 to TRBJ2-7, with 13 bases that match TRBD2. The CDR3 consists of 17 residues. Germline values: CDR1 DFQATT, CDR2 SNEGSKA (reference sequence). V gave up 1 base and J gave up 2 bases; unmatched junction bases: 8. This CDR3 reads CSARATGTSGVAYEQYF. For the CDR3, the DNA is TGCAGTGCTAGAGCTACCGGGACTAGCGGGGTCGCCTACGAGCAGTACTTC.

This clonotype has a handful of counts. In DNA, the CDR3 is TGTGCCAGCAGCCCCCCCCCTAGTTTCAATGAGCAGTTCTTC. Translating it yields CASSPPPSFNEQFF. The chain links TRBV7-2 to TRBJ2-1; D gene uncertain. CDR1 and CDR2 from the germline V gene are SGHTA and FQGNSA. V lost 5 bases and J 6 bases, leaving 14 bases between the germline ends. This CDR3 region has 14 residues.